These 4 T cell receptor beta chains were all obtained from the same sample, sequenced in a study of metastatic and nonmetastatic thyroid tumors (TCRdb year 2020). No patient had received any treatment before thyroid surgery. Library creation used PCR. Instrument on record: Illumina HiSeq 4000. TCRdb reprocessing: public reads trimmed at Q25 with fastp, clones called with MiXCR, in-frame beta chains kept. Counted in this sample were approximately 3,000 clones; 38% of them appeared once. The ten largest clones capture roughly 21% of the sample. Material for sequencing was tumor tissue. Source of these receptors: a female donor with papillary thyroid cancer or a benign thyroid nodule (not recorded which). Some clones in this sample may be carry-over from other donors' samples.

CDR3 DNA: TGCAGTGCTAGCGACCGGGACAGGGGGACGAAGACCCAGTACTTC. Amino acid sequence: CSASDRDRGTKTQYF. The rearrangement joins TRBV20-1 to TRBJ2-5, with 11 bases matching TRBD1. V lost 3 bases and J lost 6; bases outside the gene matches: 9. Germline lookup yields CDR1 DFQATT and CDR2 SNEGSKA (reference sequence). The length of the CDR3 is 15 residues.

This chain uses TRBV11-3 with TRBJ2-2; D is perhaps TRBD2 (5 bases). V lost 5 bases and J 7 bases, leaving 20 bases between the germline ends. Germline V gene lookup returns CDR1 SGHNT and CDR2 YENEEA. The CDR3 loop spans 16 amino acids. CDR3 loop: CASSPSFREYGGELFF. The CDR3, as DNA: TGTGCCAGCAGCCCCTCTTTTAGGGAGTACGGCGGGGAGCTGTTTTTT.

This clone was seen only a few times. The chain couples TRBV7-2 to TRBJ1-6; the match to TRBD1 covers 10 bases. Germline assignment: CDR1 SGHTA and CDR2 FQGNSA. The CDR3 length is 12 residues. V shed 5 bases and J 17 bases; nucleotides not matched to a gene: 6. In nucleotides, the CDR3 is TGTGCCAGCAGCCTTGACAGGGGGCATATCCACTTT. It encodes CASSLDRGHIHF.

J is TRBJ2-3 and V is TRBV20-1; D is unclear. There are 13 residues in the CDR3. V was shortened by 5 bases and J by 7 bases, with 16 bases between the two germline ends. Germline CDR1 and CDR2: DFQATT and SNEGSKA (reference sequence). For the CDR3, the DNA is TGCAGTGCTCAAAGTACGGGTGAAAATACGCAGTATTTT. Its protein is CSAQSTGENTQYF.